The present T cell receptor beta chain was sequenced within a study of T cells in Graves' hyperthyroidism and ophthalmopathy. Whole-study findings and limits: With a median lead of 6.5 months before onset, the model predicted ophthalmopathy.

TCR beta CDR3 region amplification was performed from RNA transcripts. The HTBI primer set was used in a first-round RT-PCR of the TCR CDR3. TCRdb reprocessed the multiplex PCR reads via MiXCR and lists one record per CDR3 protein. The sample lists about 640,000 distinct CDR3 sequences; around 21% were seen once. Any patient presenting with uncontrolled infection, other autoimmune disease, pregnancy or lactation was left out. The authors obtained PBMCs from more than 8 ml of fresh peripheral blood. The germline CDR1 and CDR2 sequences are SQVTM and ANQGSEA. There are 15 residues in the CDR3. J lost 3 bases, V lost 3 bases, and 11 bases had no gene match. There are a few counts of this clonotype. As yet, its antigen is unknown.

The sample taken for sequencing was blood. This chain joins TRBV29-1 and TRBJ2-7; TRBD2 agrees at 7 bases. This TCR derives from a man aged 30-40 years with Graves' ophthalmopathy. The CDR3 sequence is CSVEGGEVTDYEQYF. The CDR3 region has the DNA TGCAGCGTTGAGGGAGGGGAGGTTACCGACTACGAGCAGTACTTC.